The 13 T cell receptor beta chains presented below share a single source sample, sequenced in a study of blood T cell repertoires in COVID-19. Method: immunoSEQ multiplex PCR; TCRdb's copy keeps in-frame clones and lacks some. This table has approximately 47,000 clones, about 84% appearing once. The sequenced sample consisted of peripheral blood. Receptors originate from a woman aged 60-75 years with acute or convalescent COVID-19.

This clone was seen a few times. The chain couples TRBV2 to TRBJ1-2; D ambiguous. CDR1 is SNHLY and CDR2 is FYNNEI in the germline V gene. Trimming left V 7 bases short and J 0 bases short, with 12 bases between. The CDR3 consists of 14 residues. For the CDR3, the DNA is TGTGCCAGCATCCAGGCCCAAGCTAACTATGGCTACACCTTC. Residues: CASIQAQANYGYTF.

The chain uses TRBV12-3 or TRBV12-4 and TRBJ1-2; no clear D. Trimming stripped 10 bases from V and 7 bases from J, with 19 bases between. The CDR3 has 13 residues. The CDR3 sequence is CAISGRVVPGYTF. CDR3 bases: TGTGCCATCTCTGGGCGGGTTGTGCCTGGCTACACCTTC.

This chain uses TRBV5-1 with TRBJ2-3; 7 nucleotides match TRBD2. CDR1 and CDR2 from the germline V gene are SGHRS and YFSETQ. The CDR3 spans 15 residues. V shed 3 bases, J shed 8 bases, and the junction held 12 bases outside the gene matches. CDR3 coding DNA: TGCGCCAGCAGCTCAGGACTAGATTGGGGAGGTACGCAGTATTTT. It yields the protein CASSSGLDWGGTQYF.

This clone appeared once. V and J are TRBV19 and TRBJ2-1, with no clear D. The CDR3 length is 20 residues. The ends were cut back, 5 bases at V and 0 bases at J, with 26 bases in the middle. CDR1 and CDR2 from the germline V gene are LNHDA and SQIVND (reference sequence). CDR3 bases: TGTGCCAGTAGTGCCTACCTGACAAACCGACCTCAGAGCTCCTACAATGAGCAGTTCTTC. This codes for CASSAYLTNRPQSSYNEQFF.

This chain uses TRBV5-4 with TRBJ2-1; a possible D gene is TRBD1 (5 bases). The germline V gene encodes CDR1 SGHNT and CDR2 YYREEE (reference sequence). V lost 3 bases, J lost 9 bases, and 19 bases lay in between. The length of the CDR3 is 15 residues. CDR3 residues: CASSSVGLQRGEQFF. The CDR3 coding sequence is TGTGCCAGCAGCTCTGTGGGTTTACAAAGGGGTGAGCAGTTCTTC.

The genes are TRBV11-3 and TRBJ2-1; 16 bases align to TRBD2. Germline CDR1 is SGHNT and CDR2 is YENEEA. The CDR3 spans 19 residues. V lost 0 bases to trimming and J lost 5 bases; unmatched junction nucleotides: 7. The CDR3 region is CASSLDGGLAGGTHNEQFF. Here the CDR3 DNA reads TGTGCCAGCAGCTTAGATGGGGGACTAGCGGGAGGGACCCACAATGAGCAGTTCTTC.

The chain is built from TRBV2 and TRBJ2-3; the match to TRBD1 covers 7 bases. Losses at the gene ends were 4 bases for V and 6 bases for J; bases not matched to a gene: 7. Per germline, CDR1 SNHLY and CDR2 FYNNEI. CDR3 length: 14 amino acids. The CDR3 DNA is TGTGCCAGCAGTGGACAGGGATTAGGGGATACGCAGTATTTT. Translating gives CASSGQGLGDTQYF.

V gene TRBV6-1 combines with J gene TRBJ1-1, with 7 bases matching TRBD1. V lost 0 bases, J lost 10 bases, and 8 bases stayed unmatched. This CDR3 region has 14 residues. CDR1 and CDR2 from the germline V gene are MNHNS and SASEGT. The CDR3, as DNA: TGTGCCAGCAGTGAAGCAGGAGGGGGCCGGAGAGCTTTCTTT. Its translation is CASSEAGGGRRAFF.

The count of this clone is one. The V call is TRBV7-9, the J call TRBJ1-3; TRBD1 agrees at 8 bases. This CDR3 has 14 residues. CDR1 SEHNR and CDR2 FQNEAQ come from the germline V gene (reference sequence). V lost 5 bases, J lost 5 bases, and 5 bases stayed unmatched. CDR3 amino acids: CASSRRTGRNTIYF. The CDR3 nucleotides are TGTGCCAGCAGCAGACGGACAGGGAGAAACACCATATATTTT.

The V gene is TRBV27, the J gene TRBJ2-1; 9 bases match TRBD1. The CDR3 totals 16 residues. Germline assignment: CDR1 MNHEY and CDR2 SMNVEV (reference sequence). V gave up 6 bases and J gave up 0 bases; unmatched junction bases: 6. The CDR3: CASRERTGDSYNEQFF. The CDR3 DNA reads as TGTGCCAGCAGGGAGAGGACAGGGGACTCCTACAATGAGCAGTTCTTC.

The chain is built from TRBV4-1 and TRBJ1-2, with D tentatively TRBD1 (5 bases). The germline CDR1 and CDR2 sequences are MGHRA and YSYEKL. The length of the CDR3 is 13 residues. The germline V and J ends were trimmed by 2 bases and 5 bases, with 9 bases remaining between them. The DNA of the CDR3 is TGCGCCAGCAGCCAAATGGGGGGATATGGCTACACCTTC. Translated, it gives CASSQMGGYGYTF.

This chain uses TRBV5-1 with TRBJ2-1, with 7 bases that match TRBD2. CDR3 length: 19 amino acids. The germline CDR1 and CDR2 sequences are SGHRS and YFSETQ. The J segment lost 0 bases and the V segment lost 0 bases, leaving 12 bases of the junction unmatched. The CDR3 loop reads CASSLGKASGYSSYNEQFF. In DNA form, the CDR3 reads TGCGCCAGCAGCTTGGGGAAGGCTAGCGGATATAGCTCCTACAATGAGCAGTTCTTC. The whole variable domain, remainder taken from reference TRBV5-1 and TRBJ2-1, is KAGVTQTPRYLIKTRGQQVTLSCSPISGHRSVSWYQQTPGQGLQFLFEYFSETQRNKGNFPGRFSGRQFSNSRSEMNVSTLELGDSALYLCASSLGKASGYSSYNEQFFGPGTRLTVL.

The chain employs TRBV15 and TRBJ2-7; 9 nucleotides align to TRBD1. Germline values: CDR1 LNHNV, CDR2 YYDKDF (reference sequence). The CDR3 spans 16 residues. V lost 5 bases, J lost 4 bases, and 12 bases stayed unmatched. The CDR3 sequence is CATSPLGQGLSYEQYF. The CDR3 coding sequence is TGTGCCACCAGCCCATTGGGACAGGGATTATCTTACGAGCAGTACTTC.